This TCR beta chain originates from a study of shared clonotypes between healthy human individuals. Per the study methods: Because ImmunoSEQ provided only junction sequences with no quality scores, the filtering differed. Assay used: immunoSEQ multiplex PCR; TCRdb lists only in-frame clones, some missing. V and J calls and clone size come straight from that table; D and trimming were deduced from the DNA. This sample has roughly 700,000 clones, with about 92% found just once. The CDR3 contains 12 residues. Germline V gene sequence: CDR1 MGHRA, CDR2 YSYEKL. The ends were cut back, 0 bases at V and 11 bases at J, with 7 bases in the middle.

The V call is TRBV4-1, the J call TRBJ1-4; no reliable D call. Source material: memory CD8+ T cells from PBMCs. Noted subset: CD45RO+ cells pooled with CCR7-negative TemRA cells. This sequence was found in a man aged 18-30 years in good health. Some clones in this sample may be carry-over from other donors' samples. Written as DNA, the CDR3 is TGCGCCAGCAGCCAAGATGGCCCTAAACTGTTTTTT. It specifies CASSQDGPKLFF.